Listed below are T cell receptor beta chains from one sample, sequenced in a study of blood T cells in healthy people across ages. TCRdb itself ran the 5' RACE reads through MiXCR, one entry per CDR3 protein. The table lists 1.8 million or so distinct CDR3 sequences, around 40% of them singletons. Sequenced: blood. Receptors originate from a human donor in good health. CDR3s include the opening cysteine and the closing phenylalanine or tryptophan. D genes are given only for firm matches. Clone sizes are given selectively: once, few, many, or a class where the clone is expanded.

j_call,clone_size,d_call,v_call,cdr3_nt,cdr3_aa
TRBJ2-7,NA,NA,TRBV29-1,TGCAGCGTCCTTGGGCACGCGGGAACGCCCTACGAGCAGTACTTC,CSVLGHAGTPYEQYF
TRBJ2-3,few,NA,TRBV10-3,TGTGCCACCAGCATCCAGGCAGATACGCAGTATTTT,CATSIQADTQYF
TRBJ2-1,NA,TRBD2,TRBV7-6,TGTGCCAGCAGCCATACTAGCGGGACCTACAATGAGCAGTTCTTC,CASSHTSGTYNEQFF
TRBJ1-2,NA,NA,TRBV7-9,TGTGCCAGCAACCCACTGAGACAGGCGGATGGCTACACCTTC,CASNPLRQADGYTF
TRBJ1-2,few,NA,TRBV11-2,TGTGCCAGCAGCTTCTCAGGGGCTCCACACTATGGCTACACCTTC,CASSFSGAPHYGYTF
TRBJ2-3,few,TRBD1,TRBV5-1,TGCGCCAGCAGCTTAGGGACAGGGCCAGAAGATACGCAGTATTTT,CASSLGTGPEDTQYF
TRBJ2-7,NA,NA,TRBV5-1,TGCGCCAGCAGCCCTAGGCCTGACTTCTACGAGCAGTACTTC,CASSPRPDFYEQYF
TRBJ2-7,NA,TRBD2,TRBV12-3/TRBV12-4,TGTGCCAGCAGTTCTCTTCCGGGTAGCGGGGGGTCCTACGAGCAGTACTTC,CASSSLPGSGGSYEQYF
TRBJ1-2,NA,NA,TRBV4-3,TGCGCCAGCAGCCAAGATACTAGGGGGTGGTATGGCTACACCTTC,CASSQDTRGWYGYTF
TRBJ1-2,few,NA,TRBV7-2,TGTGCCAGCAGCTTATCATGGTCTAATGGCTACACCTTC,CASSLSWSNGYTF
TRBJ2-6,few,TRBD1,TRBV5-1,TGCGCCAGCAGTACGTCCGGGACAGTCAAGGCTGGGGCCAACGTCCTGACTTTC,CASSTSGTVKAGANVLTF
TRBJ2-1,few,TRBD2,TRBV7-2,TGTGCCAGCAGCTCCCCGAGGAAGCGGGGGGCCTCCTACAATGAGCAGTTCTTC,CASSSPRKRGASYNEQFF
TRBJ2-5,NA,NA,TRBV12-3/TRBV12-4,TGTGCTAGCAGCCGAAACCCGTGGGGAGAGACCCAGTACTTC,CASSRNPWGETQYF
TRBJ2-1,NA,NA,TRBV5-1,TGCGCCAGCAGCCCAGAACTGGGGAGCTACAATGAGCAGTTCTTC,CASSPELGSYNEQFF
TRBJ2-7,NA,NA,TRBV6-1,TGTGCCAGCAATGATAGATACGAGCAGTACTTC,CASNDRYEQYF
TRBJ2-3,NA,NA,TRBV6-5,TGTGCCAGCAGTTACGGGTGGGAACAGAGCACAGATACGCAGTATTTT,CASSYGWEQSTDTQYF
TRBJ1-2,NA,NA,TRBV28,TGTGCCAGCAGACCTGGGTGGAACTATGGCTACACCTTC,CASRPGWNYGYTF
TRBJ1-1,few,NA,TRBV4-3,TGCGCCAGCAGTCCGCAATTACAAAACACTGAAGCTTTCTTT,CASSPQLQNTEAFF
TRBJ1-2,NA,NA,TRBV20-1,TGCAGTGCTACGGGGCCCTCCTATGGCTACACCTTC,CSATGPSYGYTF
TRBJ2-6,few,NA,TRBV7-7,TGTGCTAGCAGCCGTTCGACAGGTGCCCACTCTGGGGCCAACGTCCTGACTTTC,CASSRSTGAHSGANVLTF
TRBJ1-1,few,NA,TRBV7-2,TGTGCCAGCAGCTTAAATGGAAGGGTGGGGACTGAAGCTTTCTTT,CASSLNGRVGTEAFF
TRBJ2-7,few,NA,TRBV6-5,TGTGCCAGCAGTTATCGGAAGCCCGACGAGCAGTACTTC,CASSYRKPDEQYF
TRBJ1-2,few,NA,TRBV11-2,TGTGCCAGCAGCTCCTGGCGAGCGGGCAACTATGGCTACACCTTC,CASSSWRAGNYGYTF
TRBJ1-6,NA,NA,TRBV20-1,TGCAGTGACCTGGGGAGGTTTGGGCCGTGGGGTGGATCACCCCTCCACTTT,CSDLGRFGPWGGSPLHF
TRBJ2-7,NA,NA,TRBV4-2,TGTGCCAGCAGACGGCACAGGACTGATTACTACGAGCAGTACTTC,CASRRHRTDYYEQYF
TRBJ2-1,NA,TRBD1,TRBV7-3,TGTGCCAGCAGTTTTACGGGACAGCCATACAATGAGCAGTTCTTC,CASSFTGQPYNEQFF
TRBJ1-2,NA,TRBD1,TRBV7-9,TGTGCCAGCAGCTTAAGCCAGGGGGCTCTTCTAAACTATGGCTACACCTTC,CASSLSQGALLNYGYTF
TRBJ1-1,NA,NA,TRBV20-1,TGCAGTACCCAACAGAGCCACACTGAAGCTTTCTTT,CSTQQSHTEAFF
TRBJ1-2,NA,NA,TRBV12-3/TRBV12-4,TGTGCCAGCAGTTTAATAGACAGCCATGGCTACACCTTC,CASSLIDSHGYTF
TRBJ1-2,few,TRBD1,TRBV29-1,TGCAGCGCCCCCGACAGGGGGCAGAGTGGCTACACCTTC,CSAPDRGQSGYTF
TRBJ2-3,few,NA,TRBV6-4,TGTGCCAGCAGCGGCGGACTGCTTGATACGCAGTATTTT,CASSGGLLDTQYF
TRBJ2-1,few,TRBD2,TRBV20-1,TGCAGTGCTAGGGTGGGAGGGGACTACCTATACAATGAGCAGTTCTTC,CSARVGGDYLYNEQFF
TRBJ2-7,NA,NA,TRBV10-3,TGTGCCACCACACCGGGTATTGGAGGGGGGTCTTACGAGCAGTACTTC,CATTPGIGGGSYEQYF
TRBJ1-1,NA,TRBD1,TRBV9,TGTGCCAGCAGCGTAGGACAGGGCCTGGTGAACACTGAAGCTTTCTTT,CASSVGQGLVNTEAFF
TRBJ2-3,NA,NA,TRBV4-3,TGCGCCAGCAGCCAAGGGTCGATTAGAACAGGCACAGATACGCAGTATTTT,CASSQGSIRTGTDTQYF
TRBJ2-7,NA,NA,TRBV9,TGTGTCAGCAGCGTAGAAGGAGTCCCCTCCTACGAGCAGTACTTC,CVSSVEGVPSYEQYF
TRBJ2-7,NA,TRBD2,TRBV7-6,TGTGCCAGCAGCTTAGCGGCGACTAGCGGCTACGAGCAGTACTTC,CASSLAATSGYEQYF
TRBJ2-5,few,TRBD1,TRBV2,TGTGCCATCAGCCTCAGGACAGGGGAAGAGACCCAGTACTTC,CAISLRTGEETQYF
TRBJ2-5,NA,TRBD2,TRBV5-6,TGTGCCAGCAGCTTTGGTGCGGGGGGTTCGGGAGAGACCCAGTACTTC,CASSFGAGGSGETQYF
TRBJ1-2,few,NA,TRBV29-1,TGCAGCGTTGAAGTTGGGTCGAGTAGGGTGTACACCTTC,CSVEVGSSRVYTF
TRBJ1-2,once,NA,TRBV7-3,TGTGCCAGCAGCCCCACATTGGGGACTGCTAGTTCTGGCTACACCTTC,CASSPTLGTASSGYTF
TRBJ2-1,NA,TRBD1,TRBV10-3,TGTGCCATCAACGGACAGGGGGTGAATAAGCAGTTCTTC,CAINGQGVNKQFF
TRBJ2-3,once,NA,TRBV3-1,TGTGCCAGCAGCCAAGATTACGGGGGTGCGACAGATACGCAGTATTTT,CASSQDYGGATDTQYF
TRBJ2-7,once,TRBD1,TRBV11-3,TGTGCCAGCAGTTACCAGACAGGGGGCGAGCAGTACTTC,CASSYQTGGEQYF
TRBJ2-1,NA,TRBD2,TRBV3-1,TGTGCCAGCAGCCAAGATCCCCTAGCGGAACTCTACAATGAGCAGTTCTTC,CASSQDPLAELYNEQFF
TRBJ2-1,NA,TRBD2,TRBV11-2,TGTGCCAGCAGCTTACGGGGGGGCCTTGATGAGCAGTTCTTC,CASSLRGGLDEQFF
TRBJ2-5,NA,NA,TRBV12-3/TRBV12-4,TGTGCCAGCAGTTTACCCCGAAGGACCCAGTACTTC,CASSLPRRTQYF
TRBJ2-1,NA,NA,TRBV5-6,TGTGCCAGCAGCTTGCGATTTGTCCCCAGGGAGCAGTTCTTC,CASSLRFVPREQFF
TRBJ1-2,NA,TRBD1,TRBV7-2,TGTGCCAGCAGCTTAGACCGAACAGGGGGTGGATATGGCTACACCTTC,CASSLDRTGGGYGYTF
TRBJ2-3,NA,TRBD2,TRBV29-1,TGCAGCGTAGAGACTAGCGGGATCCCCGGCGATACGCAGTATTTT,CSVETSGIPGDTQYF
TRBJ2-5,NA,TRBD2,TRBV7-2,TGTGCCAGCAGCACCGGACTAGCGGGGACTCAAGAGACCCAGTACTTC,CASSTGLAGTQETQYF
TRBJ1-2,few,NA,TRBV20-1,TGCAGTGCTAGAGTGGGAGGGCACTATGGCTACACCTTC,CSARVGGHYGYTF